The present T cell receptor beta chain was sequenced within a study of beta chain features in type 1 diabetes. For the study at large: Patients and healthy donors were similar in age, gender and cell yields.

Study-level results: Patients showed naive, central memory and Treg TCRB repertoires that appeared more similar than those of healthy donors. Possible PCR preference for shorter templates applied equally to patients and controls.

Post-sort purity exceeded 95% for all sorted populations. For this clone: Its antigen remains unknown.

CDR1 and CDR2 from the germline V gene are SQVTM and ANQGSEA. The trim removed 6 bases at V and 5 bases at J, leaving 2 bases unmatched. The CDR3 contains 13 residues. The study reverse transcribed the entire isolated RNA, so it sequenced expressed TCRB transcripts. Repertoires were generated with immunoSEQ multiplex PCR, while TCRdb's copy carries only in-frame clones and drops some. Of approximately 23,000 clones in the sample, more than 60% were seen once. Sequenced: Tregs from blood. The rearrangement joins TRBV29-1 to TRBJ2-2; 11 bases map to TRBD1. The clonotype originates from a woman between 40 and 55 years old in good health. The CDR3 DNA follows: TGCAGCGTCCGGGACAGGGGGACCGGGGAGCTGTTTTTT. Translating gives CSVRDRGTGELFF.